The 13 T cell receptor beta chains listed next were all sequenced from one sample in a study of regulatory T cells in long-lasting Graves disease. Regarding time point: newly diagnosed GD, antithyroid drugs for less than 3 months. From RNA extracted from PBMCs, the TCR library was made. In building TCR beta libraries, iRepertoire HTBI primers were used together with Arm-PCR of CDR3 regions. TCRdb re-analysed the multiplex PCR reads in MiXCR, keeping a single row per CDR3 protein. The sample holds approximately 300,000 distinct CDR3 sequences, about 18% seen once. Specimen: peripheral blood mononuclear cells (PBMCs), collected at new diagnosis, from a patient treated with antithyroid drugs. The receptors originated from a female donor with Graves disease.

This clonotype showed up many times. This chain connects TRBV27 to TRBJ1-5; 7 bases match TRBD1. Germline V CDR1 and CDR2: MNHEY, SMNVEV (reference sequence). Trimming removed 8 bases from V and 2 bases from J; junction bases left unmatched: 15. CDR3 size: 17 residues. The CDR3 loop reads CASPMGHRGVCNQPQHF. DNA of the CDR3: TGTGCCAGCCCGATGGGCCACAGGGGCGTTTGCAATCAGCCCCAGCATTTT.

This clonotype was recorded at least ten times. J is TRBJ2-1 and V is TRBV11-2, with 8 bases matching TRBD2. Trimming cost V 1 base and J 6 bases; bases outside gene matches: 8. This CDR3 is 16 amino acids long. The germline V gene has CDR1 SGHAT and CDR2 FQNNGV. The CDR3 DNA is TGTGCCAGCAGCTTAGGGTCCGGGGGGGCCTCCAATGAGCAGTTCTTC. It specifies CASSLGSGGASNEQFF. Combining the CDR3 with reference TRBV11-2 and TRBJ2-1 gives the whole variable domain EAGVAQSPRYKIIEKRQSVAFWCNPISGHATLYWYQQILGQGPKLLIQFQNNGVVDDSQLPKDRFSAERLKGVDSTLKIQPAKLEDSAVYLCASSLGSGGASNEQFFGPGTRLTVL.

This clonotype was observed many times. The chain uses TRBV28 and TRBJ1-5, with no clear D. V was cut by 5 bases and J by 7 bases, with 6 bases left in between. This CDR3 contains 11 residues. Looked up from germline, CDR1 is MDHEN and CDR2 is SYDVKM. The CDR3: CASSGEQPQHF. The CDR3 DNA follows: TGTGCCAGCAGTGGGGAACAGCCCCAGCATTTT.

Many counts were recorded for this clonotype. The rearrangement joins TRBV13 to TRBJ2-1; 8 bases map to TRBD1. The CDR3 contains 13 residues. In germline, CDR1 is PRHDT, CDR2 FYEKMQ (reference sequence). V was pared by 8 bases and J by 5 bases, with 5 bases of the junction left unmatched. CDR3 nucleotide sequence: TGTGCCAGCGGGACAGGCGAAAACAATGAGCAGTTCTTC. The encoded protein is CASGTGENNEQFF.

The sample holds many counts of this clonotype. V and J are TRBV27 and TRBJ1-2, with TRBD1 as a possible D gene (6 bases). CDR3 size: 14 residues. Germline V gene lookup returns CDR1 MNHEY and CDR2 SMNVEV (reference sequence). Trimming removed 4 bases at V and 6 bases at J, with 15 bases between. For the CDR3, the DNA is TGTGCCAGCAGTTCCGATGGACAGCAACATGGCTACACCTTC. As protein: CASSSDGQQHGYTF.

There are many counts of this clonotype. This rearrangement joins TRBV13 to TRBJ2-7; either TRBD1 or TRBD2 may fit D (6 bases each). Germline CDR1 and CDR2: PRHDT and FYEKMQ (reference sequence). CDR3 length: 16 residues. V was clipped by 2 bases and J by 5 bases, with 19 bases between them. The CDR3 reads CASSLRGGLGGHEQYF. CDR3 nucleotide sequence: TGTGCCAGCAGCTTACGAGGGGGTCTCGGGGGCCACGAGCAGTACTTC.

This clonotype occurred many times. This chain uses TRBV3-1 with TRBJ2-7, with D possibly matching TRBD2 (5 bases). Germline V gives CDR1 LGHDT, CDR2 YNNKEL (reference sequence). Trimming stripped 0 bases from V and 0 bases from J, with 12 bases between. This CDR3 region has 16 residues. The CDR3 sequence: CASSQDGLGNSYEQYF. DNA for the CDR3: TGTGCCAGCAGCCAAGATGGTCTCGGGAACTCCTACGAGCAGTACTTC.

The genes are TRBV20-1 and TRBJ2-7, with 9 bases aligning to TRBD2. CDR3 length equals 13 residues. The germline V gene has CDR1 DFQATT and CDR2 SNEGSKA (reference sequence). The J segment lost 4 bases and the V segment lost 4 bases, leaving 5 bases of the junction unmatched. CDR3 loop: CSANIAGVYEQYF. In nucleotides, the CDR3 is TGCAGTGCTAATATAGCGGGAGTGTACGAGCAGTACTTC.

This clonotype was observed at least ten times. V and J are TRBV28 and TRBJ2-3; D unresolved. The CDR3 covers 14 residues. CDR1 is MDHEN and CDR2 is SYDVKM in the germline V gene. With 3 bases removed from V and 5 bases from J, the gap between germline ends came to 12 bases. The CDR3 is CASSLSLLGDTQYF. CDR3 DNA: TGTGCCAGCAGTTTGAGTCTTTTGGGAGATACGCAGTATTTT.

This clonotype showed up many times. V gene TRBV4-1 combines with J gene TRBJ2-1, with D tentatively TRBD1 (5 bases). The CDR3 runs to 15 residues. Germline V lookup: CDR1 MGHRA, CDR2 YSYEKL. V gave up 1 base and J gave up 4 bases, with 11 bases separating them. CDR3 coding DNA: TGCGCCAGCAGCCAAGGTCCAGGGATGTACAATGAGCAGTTCTTC. This translates into CASSQGPGMYNEQFF.

The rearrangement joins TRBV29-1 to TRBJ1-2; tentatively, D is TRBD1 (6 bases). V lost 6 bases and J lost 2, with 19 bases in between. In germline, CDR1 is SQVTM, CDR2 ANQGSEA. This CDR3 spans 15 amino acids. The CDR3 reads CSVKTRDKPNYGYTF. In DNA, the CDR3 is TGCAGCGTGAAAACCCGGGACAAACCAAACTATGGCTACACCTTC.

This chain uses TRBV7-9 with TRBJ2-2; D gene uncertain. CDR3 length: 16 residues. V was cut by 1 base and J by 5 bases, with 14 bases left in between. The V gene's germline CDR1 is SEHNR and CDR2 FQNEAQ (reference sequence). The CDR3 spells CASSLGSLIETGELFF. CDR3 nucleotide sequence: TGTGCCAGCAGCTTAGGCAGCCTGATAGAGACCGGGGAGCTGTTTTTT.

This clonotype was found many times. This chain joins TRBV6-5 and TRBJ1-1, with D hard to call. The CDR3 covers 14 residues. V lost 3 bases and J lost 1, with 9 bases in between. Germline V gene lookup returns CDR1 MNHEY and CDR2 SVGAGI. In nucleotides, the CDR3 is TGTGCCAGCAGTTATATCCCGGCGAACACTGAAGCTTTCTTT. Translation gives CASSYIPANTEAFF.